The TCR beta chain under discussion was sequenced for a study of T cell responses to AZD1222 COVID-19 vaccine. Both about-4-week and about-12-week second-dose recipients were combined. The V gene's germline CDR1 is SGHDT and CDR2 YYEEEE. There are 15 residues in the CDR3. With 4 bases clipped from V and 7 bases from J, the junction kept 7 bases outside the gene matches. Libraries were prepared by immunoSEQ multiplex PCR; TCRdb keeps only in-frame clonotypes and omits some of them. This sample carries about 270,000 clones, approximately 94% of them seen once, and the ten largest clones take around 0.5%.

The rearrangement links TRBV5-6 to TRBJ2-1, with 11 bases that match TRBD2. The sequence was obtained from an adult who received the AZD1222 COVID-19 vaccine. Source: peripheral blood, taken 28 days after the second AZD1222 dose. Here the CDR3 DNA reads TGTGCCAGCAGCCCGACTAGCGGGGCCCTTAATGAGCAGTTCTTC. Amino acid sequence: CASSPTSGALNEQFF.